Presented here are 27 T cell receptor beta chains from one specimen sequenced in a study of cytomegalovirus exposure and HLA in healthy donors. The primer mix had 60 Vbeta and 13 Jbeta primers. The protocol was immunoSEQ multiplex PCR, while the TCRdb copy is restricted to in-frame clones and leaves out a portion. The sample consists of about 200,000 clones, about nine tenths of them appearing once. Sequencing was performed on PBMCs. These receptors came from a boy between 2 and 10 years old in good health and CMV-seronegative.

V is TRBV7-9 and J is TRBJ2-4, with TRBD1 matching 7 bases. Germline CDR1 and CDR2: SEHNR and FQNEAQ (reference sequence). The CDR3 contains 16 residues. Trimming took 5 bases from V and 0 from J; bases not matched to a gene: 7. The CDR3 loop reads CASSHRQGLAKNIQYF. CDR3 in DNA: TGTGCCAGCAGCCACCGACAGGGATTAGCCAAAAACATTCAGTACTTC.

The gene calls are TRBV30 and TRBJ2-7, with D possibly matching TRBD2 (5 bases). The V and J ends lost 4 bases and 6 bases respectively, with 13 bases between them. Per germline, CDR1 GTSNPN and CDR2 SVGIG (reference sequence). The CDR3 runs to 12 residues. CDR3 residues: CAWNGGSPEQYF. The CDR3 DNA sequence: TGTGCCTGGAATGGAGGCAGCCCCGAGCAGTACTTC.

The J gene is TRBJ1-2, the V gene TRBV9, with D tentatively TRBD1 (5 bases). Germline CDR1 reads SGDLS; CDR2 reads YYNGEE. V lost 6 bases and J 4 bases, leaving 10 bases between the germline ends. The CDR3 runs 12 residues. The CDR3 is CASKDTFYGYTF. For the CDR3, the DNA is TGTGCCAGCAAGGACACCTTCTATGGCTACACCTTC.

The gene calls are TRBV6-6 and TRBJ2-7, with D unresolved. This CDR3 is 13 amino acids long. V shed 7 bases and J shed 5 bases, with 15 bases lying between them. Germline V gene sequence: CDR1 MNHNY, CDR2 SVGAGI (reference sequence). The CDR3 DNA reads TGTGCCAGCACCTCCCGGAGAGGCCACGAGCAGTACTTC. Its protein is CASTSRRGHEQYF.

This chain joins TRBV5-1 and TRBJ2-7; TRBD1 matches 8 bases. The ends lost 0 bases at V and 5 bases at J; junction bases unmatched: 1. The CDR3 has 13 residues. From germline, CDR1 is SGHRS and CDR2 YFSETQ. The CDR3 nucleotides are TGCGCCAGCAGCTTGGACAGGGGGGACGAGCAGTACTTC. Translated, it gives CASSLDRGDEQYF.

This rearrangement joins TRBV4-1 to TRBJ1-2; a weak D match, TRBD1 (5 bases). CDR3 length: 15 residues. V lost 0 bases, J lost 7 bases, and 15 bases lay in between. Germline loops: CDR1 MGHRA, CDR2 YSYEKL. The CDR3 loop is CASSQENSGRSGYTF. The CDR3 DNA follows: TGCGCCAGCAGCCAAGAAAATTCAGGGAGGTCTGGCTACACCTTC.

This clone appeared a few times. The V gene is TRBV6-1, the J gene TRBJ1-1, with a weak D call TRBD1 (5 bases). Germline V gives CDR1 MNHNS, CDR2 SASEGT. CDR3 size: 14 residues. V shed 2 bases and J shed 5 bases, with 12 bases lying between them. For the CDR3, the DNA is TGTGCCAGCAGTGAAAATAGGGGAAAGACTGAAGCTTTCTTT. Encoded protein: CASSENRGKTEAFF.

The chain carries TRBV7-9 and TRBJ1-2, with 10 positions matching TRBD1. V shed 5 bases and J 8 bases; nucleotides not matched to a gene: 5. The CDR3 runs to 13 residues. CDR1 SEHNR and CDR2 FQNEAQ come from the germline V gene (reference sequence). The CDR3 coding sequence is TGTGCCAGCAGCCGGGACAGGGGTAGAGGCTACACCTTC. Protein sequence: CASSRDRGRGYTF.

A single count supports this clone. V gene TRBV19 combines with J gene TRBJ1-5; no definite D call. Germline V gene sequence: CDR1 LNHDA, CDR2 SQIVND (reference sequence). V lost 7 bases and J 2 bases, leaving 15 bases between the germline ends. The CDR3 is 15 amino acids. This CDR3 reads CASTSLTSGNQPQHF. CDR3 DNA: TGTGCCAGTACCTCACTAACGTCGGGCAATCAGCCCCAGCATTTT.

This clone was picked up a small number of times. The CDR3 spells CASSLDRGRTEAFF. In DNA, the CDR3 is TGTGCCAGCAGCCTAGACAGGGGGCGGACTGAAGCTTTCTTT. The chain recombines TRBV5-6 with TRBJ1-1; TRBD1 matches 10 bases. Germline trimming cut 4 bases from V and 5 bases from J; bases unmatched to any gene: 5. CDR3 length: 14 amino acids. CDR1 and CDR2 (germline): SGHDT, YYEEEE.

The CDR3 nucleotides are TGCAGCTCCGGAGGTGGCTATGGCTACACCTTC. It specifies CSSGGGYGYTF. The chain combines TRBV29-1 with TRBJ1-2; D unclear. The V end lost 8 bases, the J end lost 4 bases, and 11 bases lay between the germline ends. Germline V gene data show CDR1 as SQVTM and CDR2 as ANQGSEA. The CDR3 covers 11 residues. Full variable domain (outside the CDR3, taken from reference TRBV29-1 and TRBJ1-2): SAVISQKPSRDICQRGTSLTIQCQVDSQVTMMFWYRQQPGQSLTLIATANQGSEATYESGFVIDKFPISRPNLTFSTLTVSNMSPEDSSIYLCSSGGGYGYTFGSGTRLTVV.

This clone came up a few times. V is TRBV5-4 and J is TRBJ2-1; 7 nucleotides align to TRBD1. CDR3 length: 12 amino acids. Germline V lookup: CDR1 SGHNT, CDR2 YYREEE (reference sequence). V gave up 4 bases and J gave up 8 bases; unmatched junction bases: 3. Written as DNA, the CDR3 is TGTGCCAGCAGCAAACAGGGGTATGAGCAGTTCTTC. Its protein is CASSKQGYEQFF. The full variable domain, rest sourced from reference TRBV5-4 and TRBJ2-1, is ETGVTQSPTHLIKTRGQQVTLRCSSQSGHNTVSWYQQALGQGPQFIFQYYREEENGRGNFPPRFSGLQFPNYSSELNVNALELDDSALYLCASSKQGYEQFFGPGTRLTVL.

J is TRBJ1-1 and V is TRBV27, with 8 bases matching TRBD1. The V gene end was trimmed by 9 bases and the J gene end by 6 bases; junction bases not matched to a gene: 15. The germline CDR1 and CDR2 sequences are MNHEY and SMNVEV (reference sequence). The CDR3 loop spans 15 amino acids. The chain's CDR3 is CASKTGQVAGAEAFF. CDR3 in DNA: TGTGCCAGTAAAACGGGACAGGTGGCTGGGGCTGAAGCTTTCTTT.

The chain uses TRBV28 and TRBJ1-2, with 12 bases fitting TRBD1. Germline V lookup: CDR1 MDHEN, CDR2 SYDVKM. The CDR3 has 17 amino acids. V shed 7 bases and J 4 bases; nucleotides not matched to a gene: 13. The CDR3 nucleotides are TGTGCCAGCACTATGGGACAGGGGGCTCTTAAGATCTATGGCTACACCTTC. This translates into CASTMGQGALKIYGYTF.

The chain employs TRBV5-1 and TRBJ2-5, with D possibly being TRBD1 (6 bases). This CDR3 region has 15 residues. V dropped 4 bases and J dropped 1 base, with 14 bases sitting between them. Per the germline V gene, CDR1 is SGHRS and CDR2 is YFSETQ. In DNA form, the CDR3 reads TGCGCCAGCAGCCCGGTGGGGGCGGGCCAAGAGACCCAGTACTTC. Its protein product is CASSPVGAGQETQYF. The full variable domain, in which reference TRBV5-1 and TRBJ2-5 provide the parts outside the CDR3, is KAGVTQTPRYLIKTRGQQVTLSCSPISGHRSVSWYQQTPGQGLQFLFEYFSETQRNKGNFPGRFSGRQFSNSRSEMNVSTLELGDSALYLCASSPVGAGQETQYFGPGTRLLVL.

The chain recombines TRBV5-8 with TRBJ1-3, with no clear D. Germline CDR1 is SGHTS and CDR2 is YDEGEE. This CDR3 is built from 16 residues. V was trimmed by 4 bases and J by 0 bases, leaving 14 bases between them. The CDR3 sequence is CASSRVRVSSGNTIYF. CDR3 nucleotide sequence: TGTGCCAGCAGCCGGGTCCGGGTTTCCTCTGGAAACACCATATATTTT.

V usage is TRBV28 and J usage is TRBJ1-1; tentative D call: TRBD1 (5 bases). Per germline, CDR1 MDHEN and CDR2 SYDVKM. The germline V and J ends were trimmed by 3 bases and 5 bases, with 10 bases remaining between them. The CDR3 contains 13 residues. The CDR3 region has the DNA TGTGCCAGCAGTTTCACACAGGCAACTGAAGCTTTCTTT. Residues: CASSFTQATEAFF.

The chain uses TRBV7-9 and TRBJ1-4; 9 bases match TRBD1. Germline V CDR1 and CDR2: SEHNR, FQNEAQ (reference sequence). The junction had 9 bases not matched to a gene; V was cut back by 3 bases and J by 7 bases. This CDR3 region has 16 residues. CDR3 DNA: TGTGCCAGCAGCTTGAGGGTTGGGACAGGGCTTGAAAAACTGTTTTTT. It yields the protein CASSLRVGTGLEKLFF.

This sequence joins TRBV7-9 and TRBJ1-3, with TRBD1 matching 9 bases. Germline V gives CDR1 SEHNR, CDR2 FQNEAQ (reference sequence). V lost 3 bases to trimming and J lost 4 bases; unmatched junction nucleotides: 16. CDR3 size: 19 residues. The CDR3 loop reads CASSLDWVGQGSDGNTIYF. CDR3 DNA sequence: TGTGCCAGCAGCTTGGATTGGGTGGGACAGGGTTCCGACGGAAACACCATATATTTT.

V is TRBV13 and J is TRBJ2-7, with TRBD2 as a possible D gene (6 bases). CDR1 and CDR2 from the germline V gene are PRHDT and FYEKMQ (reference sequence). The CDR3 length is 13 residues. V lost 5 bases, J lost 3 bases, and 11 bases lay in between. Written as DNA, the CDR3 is TGTGCCAGCAGCCCCTGGGGGGTCTACGAGCAGTACTTC. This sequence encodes CASSPWGVYEQYF.

The CDR3 sequence: CAWSGKSGHLTSPLHF. The CDR3 region has the DNA TGTGCCTGGAGTGGGAAATCCGGACATCTAACTTCACCCCTCCACTTT. The rearrangement joins TRBV30 to TRBJ1-6; perhaps TRBD1 as D (5 bases). CDR3 length: 16 residues. The germline V gene encodes CDR1 GTSNPN and CDR2 SVGIG (reference sequence). V was pared by 1 base and J by 9 bases, with 19 bases between. Looking up the rest from reference TRBV30 and TRBJ1-6 gives the full variable domain: SQTIHQWPATLVQPVGSPLSLECTVEGTSNPNLYWYRQAAGRGLQLLFYSVGIGQISSEVPQNLSASRPQDRQFILSSKKLLLSDSGFYLCAWSGKSGHLTSPLHFGNGTRLTVT.

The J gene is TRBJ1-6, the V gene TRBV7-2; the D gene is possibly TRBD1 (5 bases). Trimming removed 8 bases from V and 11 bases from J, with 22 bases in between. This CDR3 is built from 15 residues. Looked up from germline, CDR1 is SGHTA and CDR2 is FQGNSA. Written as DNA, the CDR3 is TGTGCCAGCGCCCCCGGGGGTCGACTCGCGACACCCCTCCACTTT. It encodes CASAPGGRLATPLHF.

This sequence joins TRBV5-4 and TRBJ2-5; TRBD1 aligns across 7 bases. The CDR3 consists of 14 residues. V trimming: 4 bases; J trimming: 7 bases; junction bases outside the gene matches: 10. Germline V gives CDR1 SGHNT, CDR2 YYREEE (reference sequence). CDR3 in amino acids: CASSTRQGMATQYF. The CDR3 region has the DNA TGTGCCAGCAGCACACGACAGGGAATGGCGACCCAGTACTTC.

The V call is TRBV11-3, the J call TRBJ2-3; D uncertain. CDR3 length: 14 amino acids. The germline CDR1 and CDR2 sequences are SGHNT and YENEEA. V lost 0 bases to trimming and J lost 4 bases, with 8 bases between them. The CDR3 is CASSLDPVSDTQYF. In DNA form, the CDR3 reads TGTGCCAGCAGCTTAGATCCTGTGTCAGATACGCAGTATTTT.

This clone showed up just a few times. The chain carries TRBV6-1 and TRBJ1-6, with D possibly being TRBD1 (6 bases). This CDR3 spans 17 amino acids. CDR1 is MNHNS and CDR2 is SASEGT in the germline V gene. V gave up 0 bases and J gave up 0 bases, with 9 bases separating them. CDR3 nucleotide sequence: TGTGCCAGCAGTGAAGCGCAGGGGATCTCCTATAATTCACCCCTCCACTTT. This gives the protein CASSEAQGISYNSPLHF.

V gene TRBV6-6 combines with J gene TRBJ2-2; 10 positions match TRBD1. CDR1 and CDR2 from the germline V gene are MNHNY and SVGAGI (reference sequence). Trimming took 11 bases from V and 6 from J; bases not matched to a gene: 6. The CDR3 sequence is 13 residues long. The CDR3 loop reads CAAGQGGPGELFF. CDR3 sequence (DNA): TGTGCCGCCGGACAGGGGGGGCCCGGGGAGCTGTTTTTT.

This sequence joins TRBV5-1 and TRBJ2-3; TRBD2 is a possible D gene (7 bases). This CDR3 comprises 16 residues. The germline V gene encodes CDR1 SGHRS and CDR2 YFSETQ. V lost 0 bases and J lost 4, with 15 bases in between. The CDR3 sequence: CASSLVSGGLSDTQYF. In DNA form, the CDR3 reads TGCGCCAGCAGCTTGGTTTCGGGGGGCCTATCAGATACGCAGTATTTT.